These T cell receptor beta chains were read from a single sample in a study of blood T cell repertoires in COVID-19. Using immunoSEQ multiplex PCR, the repertoire was profiled, and TCRdb retains in-frame clones only, with some absent. The sample has 65,000 to 90,000 clones; roughly nine tenths are singletons. The sample was peripheral blood. The receptors stem from a man aged 80 or over with acute or convalescent COVID-19. CDR3s include the opening cysteine and the closing phenylalanine or tryptophan. A D gene is named only where the DNA matches it firmly. Some rows have no size entry. The others give once, few or many, or a class for an expanded clone.

d_gene: TRBD1
abundance: .
j_gene: TRBJ2-7
v_gene: TRBV27
CDR3nt: TGTGCCAGCAGACCAGAAGGACAGGGGCAAGAGTACTTC
CDR3aa: CASRPEGQGQEYF

d_gene: TRBD1
abundance: .
j_gene: TRBJ2-7
v_gene: TRBV6-1
CDR3nt: TGTGCCAGCAGTGACGCCTCTACAGGGGATAGGGCCTACGAGCAGTACTTC
CDR3aa: CASSDASTGDRAYEQYF

d_gene: .
abundance: .
j_gene: TRBJ1-1
v_gene: TRBV20-1
CDR3nt: TGCAGTGCTAGTATGACAGTGAACACTGAAGCTTTCTTT
CDR3aa: CSASMTVNTEAFF

d_gene: .
abundance: .
j_gene: TRBJ2-5
v_gene: TRBV11-1
CDR3nt: TGTGCCAGCAGCTTAGGTGTAGTGGGAGGAGAGACCCAGTACTTC
CDR3aa: CASSLGVVGGETQYF

d_gene: .
abundance: .
j_gene: TRBJ1-6
v_gene: TRBV9
CDR3nt: TGTGCCAGCAGCGTAGAGGGAGGGAATTCACCCCTCCACTTT
CDR3aa: CASSVEGGNSPLHF

d_gene: TRBD1
abundance: .
j_gene: TRBJ2-2
v_gene: TRBV6-5
CDR3nt: TGTGCCAGCAGCGGGACAGGTTTCACCGGGGAGCTGTTTTTT
CDR3aa: CASSGTGFTGELFF

d_gene: .
abundance: .
j_gene: TRBJ1-3
v_gene: TRBV10-3
CDR3nt: TGTGCCATCAGTGAGGGCAGGGTCTCCGGAAACACCATATATTTT
CDR3aa: CAISEGRVSGNTIYF

d_gene: TRBD1
abundance: .
j_gene: TRBJ2-1
v_gene: TRBV19
CDR3nt: TGTGCCAGTAGTGTATCCGGGACAGGTGCCGATGAGCAGTTCTTC
CDR3aa: CASSVSGTGADEQFF

d_gene: TRBD1
abundance: .
j_gene: TRBJ1-1
v_gene: TRBV11-2
CDR3nt: TGTGCCAGCAGCCCGAGAGGGGGCACAGGGGGTGGTGAAGCTTTCTTT
CDR3aa: CASSPRGGTGGGEAFF

d_gene: .
abundance: .
j_gene: TRBJ1-2
v_gene: TRBV3-1/TRBV3-2
CDR3nt: TGTGCCAGCAGCCAAGGTCGACAGGTGAACACCTTC
CDR3aa: CASSQGRQVNTF

d_gene: TRBD2
abundance: few
j_gene: TRBJ2-2
v_gene: TRBV3-1/TRBV3-2
CDR3nt: TGTGCCAGCAGCCAAGCTGCGGGAGCGGCCACCGGGGAGCTGTTTTTT
CDR3aa: CASSQAAGAATGELFF

d_gene: TRBD1
abundance: .
j_gene: TRBJ1-5
v_gene: TRBV19
CDR3nt: TGTGCCAGTAGTGCGGGACAGGGGACGGGTCAGCCCCAGCATTTT
CDR3aa: CASSAGQGTGQPQHF

d_gene: TRBD1
abundance: .
j_gene: TRBJ1-2
v_gene: TRBV12-3/TRBV12-4
CDR3nt: TGTGCCAGCAGTTTAATACAGGGGAGCGGCTACACCTTC
CDR3aa: CASSLIQGSGYTF

d_gene: .
abundance: .
j_gene: TRBJ2-2
v_gene: TRBV10-3
CDR3nt: TGTGCCATCAGTGACCTCTCGGGGACCGGGGAGCTGTTTTTT
CDR3aa: CAISDLSGTGELFF

d_gene: TRBD1
abundance: few
j_gene: TRBJ2-1
v_gene: TRBV24-1
CDR3nt: TGTGCCACCAGTGATGCGGGACAGGGACCCAATGAGCAGTTCTTC
CDR3aa: CATSDAGQGPNEQFF

d_gene: .
abundance: .
j_gene: TRBJ1-1
v_gene: TRBV29-1
CDR3nt: TGCAGCGCCCATAGGGGTCGAGCGGGGGCCACTGAAGCTTTCTTT
CDR3aa: CSAHRGRAGATEAFF

d_gene: TRBD2
abundance: .
j_gene: TRBJ2-5
v_gene: TRBV19
CDR3nt: TGTGCCAGTAGTGTTAGCGGGGGCCAAGAGACCCAGTACTTC
CDR3aa: CASSVSGGQETQYF

d_gene: TRBD1
abundance: .
j_gene: TRBJ2-4
v_gene: TRBV15
CDR3nt: TGTGCCACCAGCAGAGGGACAGGGGTAGCCAAAAACATTCAGTACTTC
CDR3aa: CATSRGTGVAKNIQYF

d_gene: .
abundance: .
j_gene: TRBJ1-1
v_gene: TRBV3-1/TRBV3-2
CDR3nt: TGTGCCAGCAGCCCGCGAGGAAGGGGCACTGAAGCTTTCTTT
CDR3aa: CASSPRGRGTEAFF

d_gene: .
abundance: .
j_gene: TRBJ1-5
v_gene: TRBV5-1
CDR3nt: TGCGCCAGCAGCTTGAACAGCAATAGCAATCAGCCCCAGCATTTT
CDR3aa: CASSLNSNSNQPQHF

d_gene: .
abundance: .
j_gene: TRBJ1-5
v_gene: TRBV24-1
CDR3nt: TGTGCCACCAGTGACTCTACAGGGATTGAGCCCCAGCATTTT
CDR3aa: CATSDSTGIEPQHF

d_gene: .
abundance: once
j_gene: TRBJ2-1
v_gene: TRBV18
CDR3nt: TGTGCCAGCTCCCAACAGGGCTACTCCTATAATGAGCAGTTCTTC
CDR3aa: CASSQQGYSYNEQFF

d_gene: .
abundance: once
j_gene: TRBJ2-7
v_gene: TRBV3-1/TRBV3-2
CDR3nt: TGTGCCAGCAGCCAAGTTGGTCCTGGGGCCGAGCAGTACTTC
CDR3aa: CASSQVGPGAEQYF

d_gene: .
abundance: .
j_gene: TRBJ1-6
v_gene: TRBV2
CDR3nt: TGTGCCAGCAGTGAACAGTATAATTCACCCCTCCACTTT
CDR3aa: CASSEQYNSPLHF

d_gene: .
abundance: .
j_gene: TRBJ2-1
v_gene: TRBV5-4
CDR3nt: TGTGCCAGCAGCTTGGTTGGGGACACTCAGGGTGAGCAGTTCTTC
CDR3aa: CASSLVGDTQGEQFF

d_gene: TRBD2
abundance: .
j_gene: TRBJ2-1
v_gene: TRBV3-1/TRBV3-2
CDR3nt: TGTGCCAGCAGCTTACTCACTAGCGGGACCTACAATGAGCAGTTCTTC
CDR3aa: CASSLLTSGTYNEQFF

d_gene: .
abundance: .
j_gene: TRBJ1-4
v_gene: TRBV15
CDR3nt: TGTGCCACCAGCAGAGGACGGAGCCTTAATGAAAAACTGTTTTTT
CDR3aa: CATSRGRSLNEKLFF

d_gene: .
abundance: .
j_gene: TRBJ1-5
v_gene: TRBV6-5
CDR3nt: TGTGCCAGCAGGCCAGGATGGGGCAATCAGCCCCAGCATTTT
CDR3aa: CASRPGWGNQPQHF

d_gene: .
abundance: .
j_gene: TRBJ2-2
v_gene: TRBV3-1/TRBV3-2
CDR3nt: TGTGCCAGCAGCCAGGGAGGGGGGTCCTACACCGGGGAGCTGTTTTTT
CDR3aa: CASSQGGGSYTGELFF

d_gene: .
abundance: .
j_gene: TRBJ1-5
v_gene: TRBV27
CDR3nt: TGTGCCAGCAGTTTATCCATGAATCAGCCCCAGCATTTT
CDR3aa: CASSLSMNQPQHF

d_gene: .
abundance: .
j_gene: TRBJ1-2
v_gene: TRBV6-5
CDR3nt: TGTGCCAGCAGTTACTCTGTCGACAGCCACTATTATGGCTACACCTTC
CDR3aa: CASSYSVDSHYYGYTF

d_gene: .
abundance: .
j_gene: TRBJ2-2
v_gene: TRBV5-1
CDR3nt: TGCGCCAGCAGCTTGGGGGGCCTTAACACCGGGGAGCTGTTTTTT
CDR3aa: CASSLGGLNTGELFF

d_gene: .
abundance: .
j_gene: TRBJ1-4
v_gene: TRBV18
CDR3nt: TGTGCCAGCTCACGGCTAGGATCCAGCCTCGATGAAAAACTGTTTTTT
CDR3aa: CASSRLGSSLDEKLFF

d_gene: .
abundance: .
j_gene: TRBJ1-1
v_gene: TRBV7-9
CDR3nt: TGTGCCAGCAGCTTAGCCGGGACGGGAGGGACTGAAGCTTTCTTT
CDR3aa: CASSLAGTGGTEAFF

d_gene: TRBD1
abundance: .
j_gene: TRBJ1-2
v_gene: TRBV30
CDR3nt: TGTGCCTGGAGCGGAGACAGGGTGGGCGGCTACACCTTC
CDR3aa: CAWSGDRVGGYTF

d_gene: TRBD1
abundance: .
j_gene: TRBJ2-7
v_gene: TRBV24-1
CDR3nt: TGTGCCACCAGTGCTCTCACCGGGACAGGTACCTACGAGCAGTACTTC
CDR3aa: CATSALTGTGTYEQYF

d_gene: TRBD2
abundance: .
j_gene: TRBJ2-2
v_gene: TRBV24-1
CDR3nt: TGTGCCACCAGTACCCCCGGGGGGGCTCACGGGGAGCTGTTTTTT
CDR3aa: CATSTPGGAHGELFF

d_gene: .
abundance: .
j_gene: TRBJ1-5
v_gene: TRBV6-5
CDR3nt: TGTGCCAGTTTAGGGGGTAATAGCAATCAGCCCCAGCATTTT
CDR3aa: CASLGGNSNQPQHF

d_gene: TRBD2
abundance: .
j_gene: TRBJ2-1
v_gene: TRBV2
CDR3nt: TGTGCCAGCAGTCGGACTAGCGGGAGGCACAATGAGCAGTTCTTC
CDR3aa: CASSRTSGRHNEQFF

d_gene: .
abundance: few
j_gene: TRBJ1-5
v_gene: TRBV7-8
CDR3nt: TGTGCCAGCAGCCCCACGGGAGGCAATCAGCCCCAGCATTTT
CDR3aa: CASSPTGGNQPQHF

d_gene: TRBD2
abundance: .
j_gene: TRBJ2-7
v_gene: TRBV7-9
CDR3nt: TGTGCGATCGGGACTAGCGGGGCCATGTCCTACGAGCAGTACTTC
CDR3aa: CAIGTSGAMSYEQYF